The source of this T cell receptor (beta chain) is a study of cytomegalovirus exposure and HLA in healthy donors. Findings and limits, study-wide: Most sequenced TCRs were rare (though some public TCRs occurred in many donors). Reportedly, HLA-A and HLA-B alleles of most subjects were accurately predicted from TCR beta. Presence/absence analyses assumed roughly uniform sequencing depth across donors.

CDR1 GTSNPN and CDR2 SVGIG come from the germline V gene (reference sequence). The CDR3 extends over 15 amino acids. The V segment lost 5 bases and the J segment 5 bases; nucleotides outside the gene matches: 13. This clone was detected only once. What it binds is not known. The PCR had 60 Vbeta and 13 Jbeta primers. Repertoires were generated with immunoSEQ multiplex PCR, while TCRdb's copy carries only in-frame clones and drops some. The sample gives roughly 130,000 clones, just over 75% of which show up once; 1.8% is in the top ten. V usage is TRBV30 and J usage is TRBJ2-3; 7 bases are shared with TRBD2. The material sequenced was PBMCs. The receptor was derived from a woman in her 50s in good health and CMV-seronegative. In DNA form, the CDR3 reads TGTGCCTGGGGCCCCTTGGGCGGGAGAAAAGATACGCAGTATTTT. It is translated as CAWGPLGGRKDTQYF.